This section outlines one T cell receptor beta chain sequence together with its context. This clonotype was recorded many times. There is no known antigen for this receptor. Base qualities are not recorded, but no much larger clone differs from it by a single base. The sample comes from a study of T cells after yellow fever vaccination (dated by TCRdb to about 2019). Background on the whole study: Libraries from fractions with low cell numbers were prepared with the SMART-Seq v4 Ultra Low Input RNA kit. To follow T-cell clones before and after both primary and booster YFV17D yellow fever vaccination, bulk TCR alpha and beta repertoires underwent longitudinal sequencing. The cohort comprised two healthy male donors, one aged 18 to 30 and one aged 30 to 40 years. Blood was drawn at multiple timepoints before and after primary and secondary immunization, with bulk PBMC replicates and cell subsets isolated.

Reading the label with the study, this specimen's treatment or condition is: live attenuated yellow fever vaccine strain. At each blood-draw timepoint, two biological replicates of bulk PBMCs were collected. A standard Ficoll-Paque protocol was used to isolate PBMCs from peripheral blood. TriZol was used to extract RNA from bulk PBMCs, from CD4 and CD8 fractions, and from dextramer-positive and dextramer-negative fractions. Trimming at the junction amounts to 7 bases on V and 9 bases on J, and the germline ends lie 13 bases apart. From its cysteine to its valine, the CDR3 spans 11 amino acids. Only CDR3 DNA is held: 33 bases, read in frame from base 1. CDR1 and CDR2 are read off the germline V gene as MDHEN and SYDVKM. Sequencing was performed on an Illumina NovaSeq 6000. TCR cDNA was synthesized by 5'RACE template switching, through which a universal primer site and unique molecular identifiers were introduced. Priming for cDNA synthesis came from both the TCR alpha and TCR beta constant segments. Library amplification used two PCR steps, and the second PCR step added sample barcodes and sequencing adapters. Sequencing of the libraries was done on either Illumina HiSeq 2500 (2x100 bp) or NovaSeq (2x150 bp). As for how the authors treated the data: MIGEC was used to demultiplex reads and collapse the reads into UMI consensus sequences, and MiXCR was used for V(D)J alignment. Clonotypes responding to the vaccine were identified with edgeR on replicate PBMC samples, with the criteria of FDR below 0.01 and a log2 fold change above 5 up to day 15. Each bulk clonotype received a CD4 or CD8 identity based on whether the sequenced CD4 or CD8 repertoire contained that clonotype at higher abundance. The raw public data were reprocessed by TCRdb itself: fastp quality trimming at Q25, MiXCR clonotype calling, in-frame beta chains only. Rows matching on CDR3 protein sequence are summarized as one entry with the most common DNA and genes. The V and J calls, along with clone size, are taken from TCRdb and not from the paper's own processing. The sample has more than 200,000 distinct CDR3 sequences on record, 3.6% of them singletons. The top ten clonotypes cover about a fifth of the sample.

What the research found in general, with its limitations: Because only two donors were included in the study, the extent to which the findings can be generalized is limited. A small share of clonotypes was detected in both CD4 and CD8 compartments, with the overlap likely arising from convergent recombination. Compared with the primary T-cell response, the secondary T-cell response was faster but weaker, reaching its peak on day 5 rather than on day 15. Computational filtering was needed because FACS-sorted repertoires could contain abundant contaminating clonotypes from the bulk population. After the booster, most clones that had expanded after primary vaccination were detected again (nearly 98% of CD4 and over 75% of CD8), suggesting broad maintenance of memory.

The chain employs TRBV28 and TRBJ2-7, with the D segment possibly TRBD1 or TRBD2, each aligning over 5 bases. The sequence derives from a man between 18 and 29 years old who received the YFV17D yellow fever vaccine. The specimen was PBMCs, collected 15 days after the yellow fever booster vaccination. The sequence in DNA is TGTGCCAGCACCATGAGGGGAGTGCAGTACGTC. This yields the protein CASTMRGVQYV.